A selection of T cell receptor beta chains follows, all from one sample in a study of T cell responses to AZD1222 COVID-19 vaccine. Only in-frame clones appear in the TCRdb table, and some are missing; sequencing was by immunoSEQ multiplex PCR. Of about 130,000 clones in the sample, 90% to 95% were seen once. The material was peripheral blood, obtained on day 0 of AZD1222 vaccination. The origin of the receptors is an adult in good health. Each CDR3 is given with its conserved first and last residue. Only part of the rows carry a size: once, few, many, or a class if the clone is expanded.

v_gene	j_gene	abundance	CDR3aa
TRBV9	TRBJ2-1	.	CASSVGGGLAGENEQFF
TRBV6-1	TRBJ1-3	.	CASSEAIRGGNTIYF
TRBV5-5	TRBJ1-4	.	CASSDAPPRPGEKLFF
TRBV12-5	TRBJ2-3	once	CASGLTGGGDTQYF
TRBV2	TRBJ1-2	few	CASRDRGLGGYTF
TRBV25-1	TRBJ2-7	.	CASSESGYRPQYF
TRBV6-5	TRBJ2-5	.	CASSYGAIQETQYF
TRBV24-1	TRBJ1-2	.	CATSAIKGRDYGYTF
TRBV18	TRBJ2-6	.	CASSPLKGANVLTF
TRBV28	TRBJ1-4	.	CASSRRWGGRKLFF
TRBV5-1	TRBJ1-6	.	CASSLQGTYNSPLHF
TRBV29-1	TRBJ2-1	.	CSVEGPQFNEQFF
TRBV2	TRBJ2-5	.	CASSAGGETQYF
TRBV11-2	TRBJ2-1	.	CASSPNWGGTFSYNEQFF
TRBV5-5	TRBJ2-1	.	CASSPWDNYNEQFF
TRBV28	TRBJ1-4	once	CASSFPQGGQEKLFF
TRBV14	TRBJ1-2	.	CASSPTLNGYTF
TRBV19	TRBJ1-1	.	CASKGGEANTEAFF
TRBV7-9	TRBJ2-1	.	CASSLVPSGSRGGREQFF
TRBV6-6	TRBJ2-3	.	CASNDPEGSTDTQYF
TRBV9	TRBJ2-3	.	CASSAGGGSISTDTQYF
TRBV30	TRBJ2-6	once	CAWSVGTLGSSGANVLTF
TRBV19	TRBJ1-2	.	CASNQQGTPNWGYTF
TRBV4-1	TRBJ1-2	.	CASSQMTGSPFGYTF
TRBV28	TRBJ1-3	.	CASSLETESGNTIYF
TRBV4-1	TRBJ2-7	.	CASSQVGQQYEQYF
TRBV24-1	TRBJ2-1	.	CATSDPDRGPRSGEDNEQFF
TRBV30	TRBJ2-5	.	CAWSLQGETQYF
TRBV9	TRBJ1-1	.	CASSVGQGYTEAFF
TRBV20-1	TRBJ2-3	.	CSAIMGTEQYF
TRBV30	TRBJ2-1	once	CAWSFTGSEQFF
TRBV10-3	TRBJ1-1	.	CAISESSSTEAFF
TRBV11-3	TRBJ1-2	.	CASRPRTTGYTF
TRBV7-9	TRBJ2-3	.	CASSLEVETDTQYF
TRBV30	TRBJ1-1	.	CAWDLPGALMNTEAFF
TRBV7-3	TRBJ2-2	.	CASSQQGSAGELFF
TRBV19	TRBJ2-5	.	CASSMGQGQTQYF
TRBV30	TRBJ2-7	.	CAWSAGPERYF
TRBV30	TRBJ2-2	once	CAWLRTGVGELFF
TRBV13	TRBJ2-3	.	CASSTSSTDTQYF
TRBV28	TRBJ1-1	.	CASSLFPGAGGTEAFF
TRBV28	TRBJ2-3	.	CASSSGSRTDTQYF
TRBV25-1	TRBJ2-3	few	CASSATPGQGAADTQYF
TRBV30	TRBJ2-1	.	CAWSVLFNEQFF
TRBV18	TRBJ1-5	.	CASSSGHRNQPQHF
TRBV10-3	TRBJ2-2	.	CAISGTSGRAELFF